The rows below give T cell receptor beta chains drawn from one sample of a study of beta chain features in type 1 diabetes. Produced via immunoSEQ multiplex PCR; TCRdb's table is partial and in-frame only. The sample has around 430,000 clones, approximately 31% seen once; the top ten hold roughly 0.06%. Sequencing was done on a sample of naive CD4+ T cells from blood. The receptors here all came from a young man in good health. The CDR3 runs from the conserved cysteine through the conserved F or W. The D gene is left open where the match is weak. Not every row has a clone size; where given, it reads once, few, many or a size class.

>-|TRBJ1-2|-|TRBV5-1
CASSSGLTLYGYTF
TGCGCCAGCAGCTCTGGACTAACCCTCTATGGCTACACCTTC
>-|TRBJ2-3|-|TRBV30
CAWGRQVGDTQYF
TGTGCCTGGGGCCGACAGGTGGGAGATACGCAGTATTTT
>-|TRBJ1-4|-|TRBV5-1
CASSLRTNEKLFF
TGCGCCAGCAGCTTGCGGACGAATGAAAAACTGTTTTTT
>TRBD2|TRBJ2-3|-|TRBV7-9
CASSRDYLRTDTQYF
TGTGCCAGCAGTCGGGACTACCTACGGACAGATACGCAGTATTTT
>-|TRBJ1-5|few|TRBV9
CASSPTPGAHQPQHF
TGTGCCAGCAGCCCGACGCCAGGGGCCCATCAGCCCCAGCATTTT
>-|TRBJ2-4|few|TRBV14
CASSHGTSKNIQYF
TGTGCCAGCAGCCACGGGACATCCAAAAACATTCAGTACTTC
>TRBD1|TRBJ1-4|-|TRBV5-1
CASSEGQGGEKLFF
TGCGCCAGCAGCGAGGGACAGGGAGGCGAAAAACTGTTTTTT
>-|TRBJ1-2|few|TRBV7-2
CASSPRERLYGYTF
TGTGCCAGCAGCCCCCGCGAGCGGCTCTATGGCTACACCTTC
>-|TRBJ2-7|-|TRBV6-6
CASSTGDTRYEQYF
TGTGCCAGCAGTACTGGGGACACCCGCTACGAGCAGTACTTC
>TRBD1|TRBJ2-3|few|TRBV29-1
CSAIGRQGSTDTQYF
TGCAGCGCTATCGGTAGACAGGGAAGCACAGATACGCAGTATTTT
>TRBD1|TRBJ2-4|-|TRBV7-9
CASSLAGGGNIQYF
TGTGCCAGCAGCTTAGCAGGGGGCGGTAACATTCAGTACTTC
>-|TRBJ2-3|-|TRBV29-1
CSVDGLGTDTQYF
TGCAGCGTTGACGGGTTGGGCACAGATACGCAGTATTTT
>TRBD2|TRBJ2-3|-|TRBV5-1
CASRTGLAGTTDTQYF
TGCGCCAGCAGGACCGGACTAGCGGGAACTACAGATACGCAGTATTTT
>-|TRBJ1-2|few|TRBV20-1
CSASPFGYTF
TGCAGTGCCAGTCCTTTTGGCTACACCTTC
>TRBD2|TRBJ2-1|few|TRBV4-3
CASSQEPLAVNNEQFF
TGCGCCAGCAGCCAAGAACCCCTAGCGGTGAACAATGAGCAGTTCTTC
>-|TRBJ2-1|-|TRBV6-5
CASSNLGTGNNEQFF
TGTGCCAGCAGCAACCTTGGGACGGGAAACAATGAGCAGTTCTTC
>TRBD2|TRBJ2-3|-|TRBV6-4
CASRRTSGSFGTDTQYF
TGTGCCAGCAGAAGGACTAGCGGGAGTTTCGGGACAGATACGCAGTATTTT
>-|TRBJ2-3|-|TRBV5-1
CASSLEGDTQYF
TGCGCCAGCAGCTTAGAGGGGGATACGCAGTATTTT
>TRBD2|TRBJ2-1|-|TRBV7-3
CASSSLAGTYNEQFF
TGTGCCAGCAGCTCCCTAGCGGGAACGTACAATGAGCAGTTCTTC
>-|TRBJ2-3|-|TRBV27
CASSTGRTDTQYF
TGTGCCAGCAGTACCGGACGGACAGATACGCAGTATTTT
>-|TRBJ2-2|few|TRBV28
CASRLASVSGELFF
TGTGCCAGCAGACTAGCTTCTGTTTCCGGGGAGCTGTTTTTT
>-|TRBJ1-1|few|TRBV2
CASSTQGEGTEAFF
TGTGCCAGCAGTACACAGGGTGAGGGCACTGAAGCTTTCTTT
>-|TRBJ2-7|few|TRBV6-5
CASTETGSYEQYF
TGTGCCAGCACAGAGACGGGCTCCTACGAGCAGTACTTC
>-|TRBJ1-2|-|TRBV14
CASSQDAGKGGYTF
TGTGCCAGCAGCCAAGATGCGGGGAAAGGTGGCTACACCTTC
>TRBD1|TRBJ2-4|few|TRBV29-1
CSVADRALFKNIQYF
TGCAGCGTTGCTGACAGGGCCCTGTTCAAAAACATTCAGTACTTC
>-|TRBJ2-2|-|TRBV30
CAWTSSTGELFF
TGTGCCTGGACCAGCTCCACCGGGGAGCTGTTTTTT
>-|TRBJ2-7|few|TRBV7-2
CASSLGITYEQYF
TGTGCCAGCAGCTTAGGAATAACCTACGAGCAGTACTTC
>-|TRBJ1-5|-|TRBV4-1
CASSQVGGGPNQPQHF
TGCGCCAGCAGCCAAGTAGGTGGGGGCCCAAATCAGCCCCAGCATTTT
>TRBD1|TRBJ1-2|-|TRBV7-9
CASSPRILTGAGYTF
TGTGCCAGCAGCCCCAGAATCCTCACAGGGGCTGGCTACACCTTC
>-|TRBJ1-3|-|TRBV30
CAWNTGSSGNTIYF
TGTGCCTGGAACACGGGGAGCTCTGGAAACACCATATATTTT
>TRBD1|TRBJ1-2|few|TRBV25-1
CASSETGEYYGYTF
TGTGCCAGCAGTGAGACAGGGGAATACTATGGCTACACCTTC
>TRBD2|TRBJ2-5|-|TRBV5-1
CASSLFRTSRETQYF
TGCGCCAGCAGCTTGTTTCGGACTAGCCGGGAGACCCAGTACTTC
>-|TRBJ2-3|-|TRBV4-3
CASSQDTITDTQYF
TGCGCCAGCAGCCAAGATACAATCACAGATACGCAGTATTTT
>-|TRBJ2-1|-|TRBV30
CAWSGDTSYNEQFF
TGTGCCTGGAGTGGGGACACCTCCTACAATGAGCAGTTCTTC
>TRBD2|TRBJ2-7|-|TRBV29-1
CSVASLAGSYEQYF
TGCAGCGTAGCCTCACTAGCGGGATCCTACGAGCAGTACTTC
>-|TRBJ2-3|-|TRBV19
CASSMSADTQYF
TGTGCCAGTAGTATGTCAGCGGATACGCAGTATTTT
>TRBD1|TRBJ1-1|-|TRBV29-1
CSVGQGAWTEAFF
TGCAGCGTTGGACAGGGGGCCTGGACTGAAGCTTTCTTT
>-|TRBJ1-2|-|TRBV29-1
CSVAIDRYQAPNYGYTF
TGCAGCGTAGCAATCGACAGGTACCAGGCCCCTAACTATGGCTACACCTTC
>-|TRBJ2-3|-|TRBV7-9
CASSHTGTFSTDTQYF
TGTGCCAGCAGCCATACCGGGACCTTTAGCACAGATACGCAGTATTTT
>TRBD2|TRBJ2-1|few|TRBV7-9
CASSSWGLAWGEQFF
TGTGCCAGCAGCTCATGGGGACTAGCGTGGGGTGAGCAGTTCTTC
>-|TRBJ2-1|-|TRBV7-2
CASSLQRIDYNEQFF
TGTGCCAGCAGCTTACAAAGAATCGACTACAATGAGCAGTTCTTC
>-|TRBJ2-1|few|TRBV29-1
CSAAGRLLSSYNEQFF
TGCAGCGCTGCGGGGAGGCTACTTAGCTCCTACAATGAGCAGTTCTTC
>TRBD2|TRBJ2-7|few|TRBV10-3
CAIRGPGTSGSYEQYF
TGTGCCATCAGGGGCCCAGGGACTAGCGGGAGCTACGAGCAGTACTTC
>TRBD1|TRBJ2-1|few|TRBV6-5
CASAWDRDYNEQFF
TGTGCCAGCGCCTGGGACAGGGATTACAATGAGCAGTTCTTC
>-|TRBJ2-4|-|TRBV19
CASSTLTISVAKNIQYF
TGTGCCAGTAGTACCCTGACTATCAGCGTAGCCAAAAACATTCAGTACTTC
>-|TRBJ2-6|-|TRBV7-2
CASRSASSGANVLTF
TGTGCCAGCAGATCTGCTAGCTCTGGGGCCAACGTCCTGACTTTC
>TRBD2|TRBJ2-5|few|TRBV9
CASSTRLADQETQYF
TGTGCCAGCAGCACACGACTAGCGGACCAAGAGACCCAGTACTTC
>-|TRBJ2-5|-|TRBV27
CASSLSGTQYF
TGTGCCAGCAGTTTAAGCGGGACCCAGTACTTC
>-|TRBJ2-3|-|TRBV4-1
CASSQGPEAPWDTQYF
TGCGCCAGCAGCCAAGGACCGGAGGCGCCATGGGATACGCAGTATTTT
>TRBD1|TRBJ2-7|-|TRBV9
CASSLTGQNYEQYF
TGTGCCAGCAGCCTAACGGGACAGAACTACGAGCAGTACTTC